These 21 T cell receptor beta chains came from one sample sequenced in a study of T-cell memory formation after mild COVID-19. MiXCR, applied by TCRdb to the 5' RACE reads, yields one record per CDR3 protein. Of about 470,000 distinct CDR3 sequences in the sample, about 23% were seen once. Sequenced sample: PBMCs or a T cell subset sorted from them (not recorded which). These receptors were collected from an adult woman who had mild COVID-19 (a few samples of this study predate the infection). Cell type and time point are not known.

This clonotype showed up just a few times. V and J are TRBV5-1 and TRBJ2-3; 14 bases match TRBD2. V lost 4 bases, J lost 5 bases, and 3 bases stayed unmatched. CDR3 size: 15 residues. CDR1 SGHRS and CDR2 YFSETQ come from the germline V gene. The CDR3 region has the DNA TGCGCCAGCAGCGACGGGACTAGCGGGGGAGATACGCAGTATTTT. Protein product: CASSDGTSGGDTQYF.

This clonotype was picked up a small number of times. This chain links TRBV6-5 with TRBJ1-6; D uncertain. The CDR3 runs to 13 residues. Germline V gives CDR1 MNHEY, CDR2 SVGAGI. V lost 2 bases to trimming and J lost 8 bases, with 7 bases between them. The DNA of the CDR3 is TGTGCCAGCAGTTACCGGGGTCATTCACCCCTCCACTTT. Translated, it gives CASSYRGHSPLHF.

This clonotype was seen at least ten times. The chain couples TRBV29-1 to TRBJ2-2; D is undetermined. Germline CDR1 is SQVTM and CDR2 is ANQGSEA. The CDR3 runs to 12 residues. V lost 6 bases to trimming and J lost 3 bases, with 8 bases between them. The CDR3 sequence: CSVESDTGELFF. For the CDR3, the DNA is TGCAGCGTAGAAAGTGACACCGGGGAGCTGTTTTTT.

Only a few counts were recorded for this clonotype. The chain uses TRBV7-9 and TRBJ2-3, with D unclear. Trimming removed 5 bases from V and 8 bases from J, with 17 bases in between. This CDR3 has 14 amino acids. Per the germline V gene, CDR1 is SEHNR and CDR2 is FQNEAQ (reference sequence). Written as DNA, the CDR3 is TGTGCCAGCAGCCCAGACCGAGAGGCTTTTACGCAGTATTTT. It is translated as CASSPDREAFTQYF.

This clonotype was recorded a few times. The chain employs TRBV7-2 and TRBJ1-2; D gene uncertain. Per germline, CDR1 SGHTA and CDR2 FQGNSA. CDR3 size: 13 residues. V dropped 1 base and J dropped 7 bases, with 10 bases sitting between them. The CDR3 spells CASSLVWGGGYTF. CDR3 nucleotides: TGTGCCAGCAGCTTAGTGTGGGGAGGTGGCTACACCTTC.

J is TRBJ1-1 and V is TRBV12-3 or TRBV12-4; D possibly corresponds to TRBD1 (5 bases). V was trimmed by 9 bases and J by 1 base, leaving 18 bases between them. This CDR3 comprises 15 residues. The CDR3 is CARGDSPLGNTEAFF. Written as DNA, the CDR3 is TGTGCCAGAGGTGACAGTCCGTTGGGGAACACTGAAGCTTTCTTT.

This clonotype was recorded a few times. The rearrangement uses TRBV6-2 or TRBV6-3 and TRBJ2-7; TRBD1 matches at 9 bases. The CDR3 runs 13 residues. Germline CDR1 reads MNHEY; CDR2 reads SVGEGT. J was trimmed by 2 bases and V by 8 bases; bases with no gene match: 4. CDR3 loop: CASGWDRAYEQYF. The CDR3 DNA reads TGTGCCAGCGGCTGGGACAGGGCCTACGAGCAGTACTTC.

The rearrangement uses TRBV2 and TRBJ2-1, with D possibly TRBD1 on 5 matching bases. V lost 4 bases and J 0 bases, leaving 10 bases between the germline ends. The CDR3 is made up of 15 amino acids. CDR1 is SNHLY, CDR2 FYNNEI, per germline. The CDR3: CASSGGQSSYNEQFF. The CDR3 coding sequence is TGTGCCAGCAGTGGGGGCCAGAGCTCCTACAATGAGCAGTTCTTC.

This clonotype showed up just a few times. V is TRBV6-6 and J is TRBJ2-2; unclear D gene. V lost 2 bases and J lost 6, with 4 bases in between. The CDR3 loop spans 12 amino acids. CDR1 and CDR2 from the germline V gene are MNHNY and SVGAGI (reference sequence). The CDR3 loop reads CASSYVPGELFF. DNA for the CDR3: TGTGCCAGCAGTTACGTTCCCGGGGAGCTGTTTTTT.

This clonotype was seen only a few times. One end of the junction is discordant with germline, which a read error may explain. CDR3 nucleotides: TGTGCTAGCAGCTTAGCGGGCCGGACCAATGAGCAGTTCTTC. Translating gives CASSLAGRTNEQFF. The J gene is TRBJ2-1, the V gene TRBV7-7, with 7 bases aligning to TRBD2. The CDR3 is 14 amino acids. Germline assignment: CDR1 SSHAT and CDR2 FNYEAQ (reference sequence).

The table lists this clonotype with a few counts. The chain combines TRBV15 with TRBJ2-7; TRBD1 aligns across 8 bases. The CDR3 has 16 residues. The V and J ends lost 0 bases and 6 bases, in that order; junction bases with no gene match: 10. Germline V gives CDR1 LNHNV, CDR2 YYDKDF (reference sequence). For the CDR3, the DNA is TGTGCCACCAGCAGAGATCGGGGCAGGGGGCCCCCCGAGCAGTACTTC. Translated: CATSRDRGRGPPEQYF. Full variable domain (rest looked up from reference TRBV15 and TRBJ2-7): DAMVIQNPRYQVTQFGKPVTLSCSQTLNHNVMYWYQQKSSQAPKLLFHYYDKDFNNEADTPDNFQSRRPNTSFCFLDIRSPGLGDTAMYLCATSRDRGRGPPEQYFGPGTRLTVT.

This chain uses TRBV7-8 with TRBJ1-6; 9 nucleotides match TRBD1. With V trimmed by 7 bases and J by 9 bases, 10 bases remained unmatched. Germline assignment: CDR1 SGHVS and CDR2 FQNEAQ. CDR3 length: 15 amino acids. Here the CDR3 DNA reads TGTGCCAGCACCCAAATGGGACAGGGAAGTTCACCCCTCCACTTT. Encoded protein: CASTQMGQGSSPLHF. The variable domain in full, with the rest retrieved from reference TRBV7-8 and TRBJ1-6, is GAGVSQSPRYKVAKRGQDVALRCDPISGHVSLFWYQQALGQGPEFLTYFQNEAQLDKSGLPSDRFFAERPEGSVSTLKIQRTQQEDSAVYLCASTQMGQGSSPLHFGNGTRLTVT.

This clonotype showed up just a few times. This rearrangement joins TRBV24-1 to TRBJ2-7; D unclear. The germline CDR1 and CDR2 sequences are KGHDR and SFDVKD. This CDR3 has 11 amino acids. Between the trimmed V and J ends, which lost 0 bases and 12 bases, there was a span of 8 bases. The CDR3 bases are TGTGCCACCAGTGATTTGGACCGGTGGTACTTC. Its translation is CATSDLDRWYF.

This chain joins TRBV24-1 and TRBJ2-2, with no clear D. This CDR3 spans 13 amino acids. V lost 5 bases and J 6 bases, leaving 9 bases between the germline ends. Germline CDR1 and CDR2: KGHDR and SFDVKD. CDR3 residues: CATSALRAGELFF. The CDR3 DNA sequence: TGTGCCACCAGTGCTCTAAGGGCCGGGGAGCTGTTTTTT.

This chain joins TRBV12-3 or TRBV12-4 and TRBJ2-5; TRBD2 might be the D (6 bases). This CDR3 comprises 15 residues. Trimming cost V 4 bases and J 5 bases, with 17 bases left between them. The CDR3 nucleotides are TGTGCCAGCAGTTGGGGCGGAGGGGCATCCGAGACCCAGTACTTC. It translates to CASSWGGGASETQYF.

In this sample, this clonotype turned up a few times. The germline gene is not matched at one end of the junction; a read error may be the cause. The chain combines TRBV2 with TRBJ1-5; 9 bases are a match to TRBD1. This CDR3 comprises 15 residues. Germline CDR1 SNHLY, CDR2 FYNNEI. The DNA for the CDR3 is TGTGCCAGCGGTGAAACCGGGGACAGGGTTCAGCCCCAGCATTTT. Translating it yields CASGETGDRVQPQHF.

CDR3 DNA sequence: TGCAGCGTTAGTTCCGGACTAGCGCGATACGAGCAGTACTTC. It codes for CSVSSGLARYEQYF. The chain uses TRBV29-1 and TRBJ2-7; 9 nucleotides align to TRBD2. V lost 5 bases, J lost 4 bases, and 9 bases stayed unmatched. This CDR3 has 14 residues. Germline V gives CDR1 SQVTM, CDR2 ANQGSEA.

This clonotype occurred once. The gene calls are TRBV20-1 and TRBJ2-7; D might be TRBD1 (5 bases). V was clipped by 7 bases and J by 2 bases, with 21 bases between them. The CDR3 consists of 15 residues. CDR1 is DFQATT and CDR2 is SNEGSKA in the germline V gene (reference sequence). In DNA, the CDR3 is TGCAGTGTCCCGACAGCAAGGGTGAGAGCCTACGAGCAGTACTTC. Translating gives CSVPTARVRAYEQYF.

This chain connects TRBV5-5 to TRBJ2-1; D is possibly TRBD2 (6 bases). With 0 bases removed from V and 6 bases from J, the gap between germline ends came to 19 bases. Germline V gene lookup returns CDR1 SGHKS and CDR2 YYEKEE (reference sequence). This CDR3 has 17 residues. CDR3 loop: CASSLESRRGLANEQFF. CDR3 bases: TGTGCCAGCAGCTTGGAAAGTCGGCGGGGACTGGCCAATGAGCAGTTCTTC.

This clonotype was seen a handful of times. This chain uses TRBV7-2 with TRBJ2-2; tentatively, D is TRBD1 or TRBD2 (5 bases each). V dropped 1 base and J dropped 5 bases, with 11 bases sitting between them. The CDR3 totals 15 residues. In germline, CDR1 is SGHTA, CDR2 FQGNSA. CDR3 region: CASSLGWGLTGELFF. CDR3 nucleotide sequence: TGTGCCAGCAGCTTAGGATGGGGGTTGACCGGGGAGCTGTTTTTT. Full variable domain (missing parts from reference TRBV7-2 and TRBJ2-2): GAGVSQSPSNKVTEKGKDVELRCDPISGHTALYWYRQSLGQGLEFLIYFQGNSAPDKSGLPSDRFSAERTGGSVSTLTIQRTQQEDSAVYLCASSLGWGLTGELFFGEGSRLTVL.

This clonotype has more than one count but fewer than ten. The chain joins TRBV7-9 to TRBJ2-7, with 8 positions matching TRBD2. The CDR3 length is 15 residues. V lost 1 base to trimming and J lost 5 bases; unmatched junction nucleotides: 7. CDR1 and CDR2 (germline): SEHNR, FQNEAQ (reference sequence). The CDR3 here is CASSLERLARHEQYF. The DNA for the CDR3 is TGTGCCAGCAGCTTAGAGCGACTAGCGAGACACGAGCAGTACTTC.